This is a list of T cell receptor beta chains from one sample in a study of shared clonotypes between healthy human individuals. Here immunoSEQ multiplex PCR was the method, and the copy in TCRdb shows in-frame clones only, minus some. This table holds about 1.1 million clones, around 78% found once. Sample: memory CD4+ T cells from PBMCs. The receptor set was obtained from a young man in good health. Some clones in this sample may be carry-over from other donors' samples. CDR3s include the opening cysteine and the closing phenylalanine or tryptophan. D genes are given only for firm matches. Some rows mark clone size as missing; the rest say once, few, many or name a class of expanded clone.

abundance: -; j_gene: TRBJ2-3; v_gene: TRBV5-8; d_gene: -; CDR3aa: CASSLRLIPDTQYF; CDR3nt: TGTGCCAGCAGCCTCAGGCTCATCCCAGATACGCAGTATTTT
abundance: -; j_gene: TRBJ1-1; v_gene: TRBV5-1; d_gene: -; CDR3aa: CASSLSARGGNTEAFF; CDR3nt: TGCGCCAGCAGCTTATCGGCTCGTGGGGGCAACACTGAAGCTTTCTTT
abundance: -; j_gene: TRBJ2-7; v_gene: TRBV11-2; d_gene: TRBD2; CDR3aa: CASSPQAGANSYEQYF; CDR3nt: TGTGCCAGCAGCCCCCAAGCGGGAGCCAACTCCTACGAGCAGTACTTC
abundance: -; j_gene: TRBJ2-1; v_gene: TRBV28; d_gene: TRBD2; CDR3aa: CASSSPAGGYEQFF; CDR3nt: TGTGCCAGCAGTTCCCCAGCGGGAGGATATGAGCAGTTCTTC
abundance: many; j_gene: TRBJ1-2; v_gene: TRBV14; d_gene: -; CDR3aa: CASSQTDSYTF; CDR3nt: TGTGCCAGCAGCCAGACCGACAGCTACACCTTC
abundance: -; j_gene: TRBJ1-3; v_gene: TRBV5-6; d_gene: -; CDR3aa: CASSRAGGNSGNTIYF; CDR3nt: TGTGCCAGCAGCAGAGCTGGGGGGAACTCTGGAAACACCATATATTTT
abundance: -; j_gene: TRBJ2-1; v_gene: TRBV5-1; d_gene: -; CDR3aa: CASSLALSAYNEQFF; CDR3nt: TGCGCCAGCAGCTTGGCCCTGTCTGCCTACAATGAGCAGTTCTTC
abundance: -; j_gene: TRBJ2-1; v_gene: TRBV7-2; d_gene: -; CDR3aa: CASSLGQAYNEQFF; CDR3nt: TGTGCCAGCAGCTTGGGACAAGCCTACAATGAGCAGTTCTTC
abundance: -; j_gene: TRBJ1-2; v_gene: TRBV5-1; d_gene: -; CDR3aa: CASSLGPGGDGDTF; CDR3nt: TGCGCCAGCAGCTTGGGGCCAGGAGGGGACGGTGACACCTTC
abundance: -; j_gene: TRBJ1-5; v_gene: TRBV12-1; d_gene: -; CDR3aa: CASSFHRDNQPQHF; CDR3nt: TGTGCCAGCAGCTTTCACAGGGACAATCAGCCCCAGCATTTT
abundance: many; j_gene: TRBJ2-7; v_gene: TRBV27; d_gene: TRBD2; CDR3aa: CASSLGGSIYEQYF; CDR3nt: TGTGCCAGCAGTTTAGGCGGGAGTATCTACGAGCAGTACTTC
abundance: -; j_gene: TRBJ1-5; v_gene: TRBV2; d_gene: -; CDR3aa: CASSWGRGEGQPQHF; CDR3nt: TGTGCCAGCAGTTGGGGTCGGGGCGAGGGTCAGCCCCAGCATTTT
abundance: many; j_gene: TRBJ2-7; v_gene: TRBV11-3; d_gene: -; CDR3aa: CASSRGASSYEQYF; CDR3nt: TGTGCCAGCAGTAGGGGCGCCAGCTCCTACGAGCAGTACTTC
abundance: -; j_gene: TRBJ1-1; v_gene: TRBV12-2; d_gene: -; CDR3aa: CASRQRGTPGGNTEAFF; CDR3nt: TGTGCAAGTCGCCAACGAGGGACACCGGGGGGCAACACTGAAGCTTTCTTT
abundance: -; j_gene: TRBJ2-3; v_gene: TRBV5-1; d_gene: TRBD2; CDR3aa: CASRPGLAGGTDTQYF; CDR3nt: TGCGCCAGCCGACCGGGACTAGCGGGAGGGACAGATACGCAGTATTTT
abundance: -; j_gene: TRBJ1-2; v_gene: TRBV5-1; d_gene: -; CDR3aa: CASSPEPGQYGYTF; CDR3nt: TGCGCCAGCAGCCCCGAGCCCGGACAGTATGGCTACACCTTC
abundance: -; j_gene: TRBJ2-5; v_gene: TRBV2; d_gene: TRBD1; CDR3aa: CASMAAGGWETQYF; CDR3nt: TGTGCCAGCATGGCGGCAGGGGGCTGGGAGACCCAGTACTTC
abundance: -; j_gene: TRBJ2-1; v_gene: TRBV27; d_gene: TRBD2; CDR3aa: CASSSPGGAGGKNEQFF; CDR3nt: TGTGCCAGCAGTTCCCCCGGGGGAGCGGGAGGGAAGAATGAGCAGTTCTTC
abundance: -; j_gene: TRBJ2-7; v_gene: TRBV5-1; d_gene: -; CDR3aa: CASSADGRLVSYEQYF; CDR3nt: TGCGCCAGCAGTGCCGACGGAAGACTAGTGTCCTACGAGCAGTACTTC
abundance: -; j_gene: TRBJ2-7; v_gene: TRBV9; d_gene: -; CDR3aa: CASSKSTGNYEQYF; CDR3nt: TGTGCCAGCAGCAAGTCAACAGGGAACTACGAGCAGTACTTC
abundance: -; j_gene: TRBJ1-1; v_gene: TRBV29-1; d_gene: -; CDR3aa: CSVEGVMNTEAFF; CDR3nt: TGCAGCGTTGAAGGGGTAATGAACACTGAAGCTTTCTTT
abundance: once; j_gene: TRBJ2-2; v_gene: TRBV7-2; d_gene: -; CDR3aa: CASSLDRGGELFF; CDR3nt: TGTGCCAGCAGCTTAGATCGGGGCGGGGAGCTGTTTTTT
abundance: -; j_gene: TRBJ1-1; v_gene: TRBV7-8; d_gene: -; CDR3aa: CASSPPGGLKAFF; CDR3nt: TGTGCCAGCAGCCCCCCTGGGGGGCTGAAAGCTTTCTTT
abundance: -; j_gene: TRBJ2-5; v_gene: TRBV10-2; d_gene: -; CDR3aa: CASRAGQETQYF; CDR3nt: TGCGCCAGCAGGGCAGGCCAAGAGACCCAGTACTTC
abundance: -; j_gene: TRBJ1-1; v_gene: TRBV5-1; d_gene: TRBD1; CDR3aa: CASSPGTGGTNTEAFF; CDR3nt: TGCGCCAGCAGCCCGGGGACAGGGGGCACGAACACTGAAGCTTTCTTT
abundance: -; j_gene: TRBJ2-2; v_gene: TRBV6-4; d_gene: -; CDR3aa: CASSPDRSAGELFF; CDR3nt: TGTGCCAGTAGTCCTGACAGATCCGCCGGGGAGCTGTTTTTT
abundance: -; j_gene: TRBJ1-4; v_gene: TRBV2; d_gene: -; CDR3aa: CASLGGGEKLFF; CDR3nt: TGTGCCAGCCTTGGGGGCGGTGAAAAACTGTTTTTT
abundance: once; j_gene: TRBJ2-7; v_gene: TRBV4-3; d_gene: -; CDR3aa: CASSLKGGGGAYEQYF; CDR3nt: TGCGCCAGCAGCCTCAAGGGGGGGGGCGGAGCCTACGAGCAGTACTTC
abundance: -; j_gene: TRBJ2-1; v_gene: TRBV7-7; d_gene: -; CDR3aa: CASSLAAGTYNEQFF; CDR3nt: TGTGCCAGCAGCTTAGCTGCAGGCACATACAATGAGCAGTTCTTC
abundance: once; j_gene: TRBJ1-1; v_gene: TRBV5-1; d_gene: -; CDR3aa: CASSLSSENTEAFF; CDR3nt: TGCGCCAGCAGCTTGTCTAGTGAAAACACTGAAGCTTTCTTT
abundance: once; j_gene: TRBJ2-5; v_gene: TRBV2; d_gene: TRBD2; CDR3aa: CASSEGTSGRAVETQYF; CDR3nt: TGTGCCAGCAGTGAAGGGACTAGCGGGAGGGCCGTAGAGACCCAGTACTTC
abundance: -; j_gene: TRBJ2-4; v_gene: TRBV19; d_gene: -; CDR3aa: CASSSSGTWAKNIQYF; CDR3nt: TGTGCCAGTAGTTCGTCGGGAACGTGGGCCAAAAACATTCAGTACTTC
abundance: -; j_gene: TRBJ2-3; v_gene: TRBV5-1; d_gene: -; CDR3aa: CASSLEGGGTDTQYF; CDR3nt: TGCGCCAGCAGCTTGGAAGGCGGAGGCACAGATACGCAGTATTTT
abundance: -; j_gene: TRBJ2-3; v_gene: TRBV7-2; d_gene: -; CDR3aa: CASSLSAFSTDTQYF; CDR3nt: TGTGCCAGCAGCTTAAGTGCGTTTAGCACAGATACGCAGTATTTT
abundance: once; j_gene: TRBJ1-2; v_gene: TRBV28; d_gene: -; CDR3aa: CASTPRTQANYGYTF; CDR3nt: TGTGCCAGCACCCCTCGGACGCAAGCTAACTATGGCTACACCTTC
abundance: -; j_gene: TRBJ2-2; v_gene: TRBV6-1; d_gene: TRBD1; CDR3aa: CAGRKQGERAGELFF; CDR3nt: TGTGCCGGGAGGAAACAGGGGGAGCGGGCCGGGGAGCTGTTTTTT
abundance: once; j_gene: TRBJ2-6; v_gene: TRBV6-6; d_gene: -; CDR3aa: CASSYSASGANVLTF; CDR3nt: TGTGCCAGCAGTTACTCGGCCTCTGGGGCCAACGTCCTGACTTTC
abundance: -; j_gene: TRBJ1-4; v_gene: TRBV6-1; d_gene: -; CDR3aa: CASSGGDATNEKLFF; CDR3nt: TGTGCCAGCAGTGGGGGAGATGCAACTAATGAAAAACTGTTTTTT
abundance: -; j_gene: TRBJ2-5; v_gene: TRBV7-9; d_gene: -; CDR3aa: CASSPTGRQETQYF; CDR3nt: TGTGCCAGCAGCCCCACAGGGCGACAAGAGACCCAGTACTTC
abundance: -; j_gene: TRBJ2-5; v_gene: TRBV9; d_gene: -; CDR3aa: CATPGRETQYF; CDR3nt: TGTGCCACGCCGGGAAGGGAGACCCAGTACTTC
abundance: -; j_gene: TRBJ2-1; v_gene: TRBV10-1; d_gene: -; CDR3aa: CASSEMMWENEQFF; CDR3nt: TGCGCCAGCAGTGAGATGATGTGGGAAAATGAGCAGTTCTTC